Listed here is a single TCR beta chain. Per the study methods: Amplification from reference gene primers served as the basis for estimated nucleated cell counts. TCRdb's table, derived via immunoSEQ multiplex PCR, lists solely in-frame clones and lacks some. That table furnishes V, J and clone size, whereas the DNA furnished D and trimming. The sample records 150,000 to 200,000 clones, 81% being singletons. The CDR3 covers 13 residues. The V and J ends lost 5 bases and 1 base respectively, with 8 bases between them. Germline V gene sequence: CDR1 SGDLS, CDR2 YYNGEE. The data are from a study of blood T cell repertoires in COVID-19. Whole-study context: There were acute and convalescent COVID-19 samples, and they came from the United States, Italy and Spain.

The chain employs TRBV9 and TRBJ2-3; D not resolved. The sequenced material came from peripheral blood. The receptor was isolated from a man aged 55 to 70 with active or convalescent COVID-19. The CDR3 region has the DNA TGTGCCAGCAGACCCAGTGGCACAGATACGCAGTATTTT. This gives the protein CASRPSGTDTQYF.